These 12 T cell receptor beta chains came from one sample sequenced in a study of somatic mutations in cytotoxic T cells in rheumatoid arthritis. Some clones are missing from TCRdb's copy, which holds only in-frame ones; the method was immunoSEQ multiplex PCR. The profile shows roughly 15,000 clones, around four fifths of them singletons. The sample comprised CD8+ T cells sorted from blood. The receptor set was obtained from an adult with rheumatoid arthritis.

The chain combines TRBV27 with TRBJ2-5, with no clear D. Trimming removed 7 bases at V and 5 bases at J, with 23 bases between. Per germline, CDR1 MNHEY and CDR2 SMNVEV (reference sequence). This CDR3 has 16 residues. Here the CDR3 reads CASTPLGSPDGETQYF. The CDR3 DNA follows: TGTGCCAGCACCCCGCTTGGGTCGCCGGATGGGGAGACCCAGTACTTC.

V and J are TRBV27 and TRBJ1-4; no definite D call. Trimming cost V 6 bases and J 8 bases, with 7 bases left between them. This CDR3 has 11 residues. Per germline, CDR1 MNHEY and CDR2 SMNVEV (reference sequence). The CDR3 region is CASRSQEKLFF. CDR3 in DNA: TGTGCCAGCAGATCCCAAGAAAAACTGTTTTTT.

V is TRBV11-2 and J is TRBJ2-2, with 8 bases that match TRBD1. CDR3 length equals 15 residues. After removal of 5 bases from V and 4 bases from J, the junction contained 6 bases not matched to a gene. In germline, CDR1 is SGHAT, CDR2 FQNNGV. The CDR3 nucleotides read TGTGCCAGCAGCCTACAGGGGGAAGGCACCGGGGAGCTGTTTTTT. Its translation: CASSLQGEGTGELFF. Based on the CDR3 plus reference TRBV11-2 and TRBJ2-2, the full variable domain is EAGVAQSPRYKIIEKRQSVAFWCNPISGHATLYWYQQILGQGPKLLIQFQNNGVVDDSQLPKDRFSAERLKGVDSTLKIQPAKLEDSAVYLCASSLQGEGTGELFFGEGSRLTVL.

V usage is TRBV5-6 and J usage is TRBJ2-7; maybe TRBD2 (6 bases). The CDR3 runs 13 residues. CDR1 is SGHDT, CDR2 YYEEEE, per germline. V gave up 5 bases and J gave up 6 bases, with 15 bases separating them. The CDR3 region has the DNA TGTGCCAGCAGTTCGGAGGGGTTTATCGAGCAGTACTTC. As protein: CASSSEGFIEQYF.

The chain uses TRBV7-8 and TRBJ1-6; 8 bases fit TRBD1. The CDR3 sequence is 16 residues long. V lost 9 bases and J lost 4; bases outside the gene matches: 11. CDR1 and CDR2 (germline): SGHVS, FQNEAQ. The CDR3 protein is CASKQGGADYNSPLHF. The CDR3 DNA reads TGTGCCAGTAAACAGGGGGGGGCGGATTATAATTCACCCCTCCACTTT.

The V gene is TRBV2, the J gene TRBJ2-7; 12 bases match TRBD2. The germline V gene encodes CDR1 SNHLY and CDR2 FYNNEI. Unmatched junction bases numbered 17, after V lost 8 bases and J lost 0 bases. The CDR3 length is 19 residues. The CDR3 nucleotides read TGTGCCAGCTCGAAATTGATACTAGCGGGGGGCCAGAGCTCCTACGAGCAGTACTTC. The encoded protein is CASSKLILAGGQSSYEQYF.

The chain joins TRBV7-9 to TRBJ1-1; D ambiguous. This CDR3 contains 11 residues. The germline V gene encodes CDR1 SEHNR and CDR2 FQNEAQ (reference sequence). Trimming removed 5 bases at V and 11 bases at J, with 12 bases between. The CDR3 loop reads CASSVSVWAFF. CDR3 DNA: TGTGCCAGCAGCGTCAGCGTATGGGCTTTCTTT.

The V and J genes are TRBV11-3 and TRBJ2-1; D gene ambiguous. The CDR3 contains 12 residues. With 5 bases removed from V and 10 bases from J, the gap between germline ends came to 12 bases. The germline V gene encodes CDR1 SGHNT and CDR2 YENEEA. The chain's CDR3 is CASSLSVGEQFF. The CDR3 coding sequence is TGTGCCAGCAGCCTTTCAGTCGGGGAGCAGTTCTTC.

J is TRBJ2-3 and V is TRBV6-4, with 10 bases fitting TRBD2. Germline V gene sequence: CDR1 MRHNA, CDR2 SNTAGT. J was trimmed by 4 bases and V by 3 bases; bases with no gene match: 4. CDR3 length: 15 amino acids. CDR3 protein: CASSEAGGSADTQYF. CDR3 coding DNA: TGTGCCAGCAGTGAAGCGGGGGGGAGCGCAGATACGCAGTATTTT.

V is TRBV11-2 and J is TRBJ2-2; 11 nucleotides line up with TRBD1. The ends lost 3 bases at V and 0 bases at J; junction bases unmatched: 6. The V gene's germline CDR1 is SGHAT and CDR2 FQNNGV. The length of the CDR3 is 18 residues. CDR3 bases: TGTGCCAGCAGCTTGTACGAGGGACAGGGGGCGAACACCGGGGAGCTGTTTTTT. Encoded protein: CASSLYEGQGANTGELFF.

The rearrangement joins TRBV7-6 to TRBJ1-3, with D perhaps matching TRBD1 (5 bases). The germline V gene encodes CDR1 SGHVS and CDR2 FNYEAQ. CDR3 size: 15 residues. V was cut by 5 bases and J by 1 base, with 12 bases left in between. The CDR3 sequence is CASSHSGGSGNTIYF. The CDR3 DNA follows: TGTGCCAGCAGCCACTCCGGGGGGTCTGGAAACACCATATATTTT.

The CDR3 region is CATLTTGAGDTQYF. In DNA, the CDR3 is TGTGCCACCTTAACGACGGGGGCAGGGGATACGCAGTATTTT. The chain employs TRBV28 and TRBJ2-3; possibly TRBD1 or TRBD2 for D (6 bases each). CDR1 is MDHEN and CDR2 is SYDVKM in the germline V gene. With 10 bases removed from V and 6 bases from J, the gap between germline ends came to 20 bases. This CDR3 has 14 amino acids.